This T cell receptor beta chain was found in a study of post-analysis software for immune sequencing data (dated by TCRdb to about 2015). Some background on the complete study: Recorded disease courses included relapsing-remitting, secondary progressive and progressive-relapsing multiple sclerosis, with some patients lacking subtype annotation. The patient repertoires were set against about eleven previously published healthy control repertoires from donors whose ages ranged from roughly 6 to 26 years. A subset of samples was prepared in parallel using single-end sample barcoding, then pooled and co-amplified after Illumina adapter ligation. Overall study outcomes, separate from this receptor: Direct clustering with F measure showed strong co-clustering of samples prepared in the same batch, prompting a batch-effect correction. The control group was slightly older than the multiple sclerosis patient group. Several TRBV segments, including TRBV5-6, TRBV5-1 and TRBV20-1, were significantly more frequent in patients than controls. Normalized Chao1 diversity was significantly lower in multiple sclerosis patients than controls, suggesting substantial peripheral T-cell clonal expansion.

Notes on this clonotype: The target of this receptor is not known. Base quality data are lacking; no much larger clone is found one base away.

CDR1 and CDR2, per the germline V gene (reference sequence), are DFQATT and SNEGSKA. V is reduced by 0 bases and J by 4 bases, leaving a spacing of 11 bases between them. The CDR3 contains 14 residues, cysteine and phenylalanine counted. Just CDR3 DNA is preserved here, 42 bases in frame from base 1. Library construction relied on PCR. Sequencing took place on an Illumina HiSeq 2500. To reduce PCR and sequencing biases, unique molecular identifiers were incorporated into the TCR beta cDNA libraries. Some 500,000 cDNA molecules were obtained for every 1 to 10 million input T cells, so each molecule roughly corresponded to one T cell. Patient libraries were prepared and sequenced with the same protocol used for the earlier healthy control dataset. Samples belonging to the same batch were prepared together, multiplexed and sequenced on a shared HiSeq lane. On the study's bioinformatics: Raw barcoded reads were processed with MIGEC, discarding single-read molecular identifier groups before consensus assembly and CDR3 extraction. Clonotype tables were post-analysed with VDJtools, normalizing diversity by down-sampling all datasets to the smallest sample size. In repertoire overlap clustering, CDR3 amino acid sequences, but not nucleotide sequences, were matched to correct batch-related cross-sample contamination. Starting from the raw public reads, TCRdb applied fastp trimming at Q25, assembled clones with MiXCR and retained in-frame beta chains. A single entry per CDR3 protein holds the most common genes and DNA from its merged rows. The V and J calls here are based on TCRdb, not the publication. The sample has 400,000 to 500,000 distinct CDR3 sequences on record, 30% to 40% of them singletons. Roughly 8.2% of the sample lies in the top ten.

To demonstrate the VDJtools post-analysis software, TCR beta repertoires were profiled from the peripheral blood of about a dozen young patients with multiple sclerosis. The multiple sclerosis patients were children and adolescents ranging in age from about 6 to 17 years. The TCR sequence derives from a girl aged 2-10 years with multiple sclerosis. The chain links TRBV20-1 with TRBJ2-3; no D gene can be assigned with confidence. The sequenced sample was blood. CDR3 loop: CSAREGGRPDTQYF. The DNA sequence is TGCAGTGCTAGAGAGGGTGGCCGACCAGATACGCAGTATTTT.